This is a list of T cell receptor beta chains from one sample in a study of T-cell reconstitution after alpha-beta-depleted transplantation in children. Using its own MiXCR run on the PCR reads, TCRdb lists one record per CDR3 protein. The repertoire has some 260,000 distinct CDR3 sequences, 20% to 30% of them found once; the top ten carry more than 4.5%. Here the sequenced sample was PBMCs, mostly from graft donor cells, taken 360 days after TCRalphabeta/CD19-depleted stem cell transplant. The receptor source for this set is a female patient between 2 and 15 years old who had a stem cell transplant for congenital amegakaryocytic thrombocytopenia, so the T cells may come from the graft donor. Each CDR3 is given with its conserved first and last residue. D genes are given only for firm matches. Not all rows give a size; the values are once, few, many and, for expanded clones, a class.

CDR3: CASSQGPLPSYNEQFF
DNA: TGCGCCAGCAGCCAAGGGCCCTTACCCTCCTACAATGAGCAGTTCTTC
size: many
J: TRBJ2-1
V: TRBV4-1
D: -

CDR3: CASSYSRSHQAGELFF
DNA: TGTGCCAGCAGTTACTCGAGGTCACACCAGGCCGGGGAGCTGTTTTTT
size: few
J: TRBJ2-2
V: TRBV6-5
D: -

CDR3: CASSFEASYNEQFF
DNA: TGTGCCAGCAGTTTTGAGGCCTCCTACAATGAGCAGTTCTTC
size: many
J: TRBJ2-1
V: TRBV27
D: -

CDR3: CASSWGQGAYEQFF
DNA: TGTGCCAGCAGCTGGGGACAGGGGGCCTATGAGCAGTTCTTC
size: -
J: TRBJ2-1
V: TRBV11-2
D: TRBD1

CDR3: CASSFVVDRASYEQYF
DNA: TGTGCCAGCAGCTTTGTCGTGGACAGGGCTTCCTACGAGCAGTACTTC
size: -
J: TRBJ2-7
V: TRBV5-5
D: TRBD1

CDR3: CAISVFAGANTGELFF
DNA: TGTGCCATCAGTGTCTTTGCAGGGGCGAACACCGGGGAGCTGTTTTTT
size: many
J: TRBJ2-2
V: TRBV10-3
D: -

CDR3: CASSQVWQTTNEQFF
DNA: TGCGCCAGCAGCCAAGTCTGGCAGACTACCAATGAGCAGTTCTTC
size: few
J: TRBJ2-1
V: TRBV4-1
D: -

CDR3: CASRTGSYGYTF
DNA: TGTGCCAGCAGGACAGGATCCTATGGCTACACCTTC
size: few
J: TRBJ1-2
V: TRBV6-1
D: -

CDR3: CASSPLQGGSYEQFF
DNA: TGCGCCAGCAGCCCCCTCCAGGGAGGTTCTTATGAGCAGTTCTTC
size: many
J: TRBJ2-1
V: TRBV4-1
D: -

CDR3: CASSQDGAGGSQETQYF
DNA: TGCGCCAGCAGCCAAGATGGGGCCGGGGGGTCCCAAGAGACCCAGTACTTC
size: -
J: TRBJ2-5
V: TRBV4-1
D: TRBD2

CDR3: CASSLGTEHNSPLHF
DNA: TGCGCCAGCAGCCTAGGGACAGAACATAATTCACCCCTCCACTTT
size: -
J: TRBJ1-6
V: TRBV5-1
D: TRBD1

CDR3: CASSPHGWSNQPQHF
DNA: TGTGCCAGCAGCCCCCACGGCTGGAGCAATCAGCCCCAGCATTTT
size: few
J: TRBJ1-5
V: TRBV6-1
D: -

CDR3: CASSFWGGKRDTQYF
DNA: TGTGCCAGCAGTTTTTGGGGGGGCAAGAGGGATACGCAGTATTTT
size: -
J: TRBJ2-3
V: TRBV28
D: -

CDR3: CASSLSGGAYNEQFF
DNA: TGTGCCAGCAGCTTGTCGGGGGGAGCCTACAATGAGCAGTTCTTC
size: many
J: TRBJ2-1
V: TRBV5-4
D: TRBD2

CDR3: CASSPPRSNTGELFF
DNA: TGTGCCAGCAGTCCCCCTCGATCGAACACCGGGGAGCTGTTTTTT
size: -
J: TRBJ2-2
V: TRBV12-3/TRBV12-4
D: -

CDR3: CASSLRQGRDLSSYEQYF
DNA: TGTGCCAGCAGCTTGCGACAGGGGAGGGATTTGAGCTCCTACGAGCAGTACTTC
size: -
J: TRBJ2-7
V: TRBV5-6
D: -

CDR3: CASSGVRNLYPGVDGYEQYF
DNA: TGTGCCAGCAGTGGTGTACGAAACCTCTACCCTGGAGTGGATGGTTACGAGCAGTACTTC
size: -
J: TRBJ2-7
V: TRBV2
D: -

CDR3: CASSPRGRNGYTF
DNA: TGTGCCAGCAGTCCCAGGGGGCGGAATGGCTACACCTTC
size: few
J: TRBJ1-2
V: TRBV28
D: TRBD1

CDR3: CASSSKNRHNYGYTF
DNA: TGTGCCAGCAGTTCCAAAAACAGACATAACTATGGCTACACCTTC
size: few
J: TRBJ1-2
V: TRBV28
D: -

CDR3: CASERGGLNEQFF
DNA: TGTGCCAGCGAGCGGGGGGGCCTCAATGAGCAGTTCTTC
size: few
J: TRBJ2-1
V: TRBV6-2/TRBV6-3
D: TRBD2

CDR3: CASSILRYSSGANVLTF
DNA: TGTGCCAGTAGTATCTTACGGTATAGCTCTGGGGCCAACGTCCTGACTTTC
size: few
J: TRBJ2-6
V: TRBV19
D: -

CDR3: CASSFPQGGDGDTQYF
DNA: TGTGCCAGCAGTTTCCCTCAAGGGGGAGACGGGGATACGCAGTATTTT
size: many
J: TRBJ2-3
V: TRBV12-3/TRBV12-4
D: -

CDR3: CASSYSGAAKSYNEQFF
DNA: TGTGCCAGCAGTTACTCCGGGGCTGCCAAGTCCTACAATGAGCAGTTCTTC
size: few
J: TRBJ2-1
V: TRBV6-2/TRBV6-3
D: -

CDR3: CASSLGEVNVLTF
DNA: TGTGCCAGCAGTTTGGGCGAGGTCAACGTCCTGACTTTC
size: -
J: TRBJ2-6
V: TRBV12-3/TRBV12-4
D: -

CDR3: CSVVLSTVRYGYTF
DNA: TGCAGCGTGGTTTTATCAACAGTCCGCTATGGCTACACCTTC
size: -
J: TRBJ1-2
V: TRBV29-1
D: -

CDR3: CASSRVWETQYF
DNA: TGTGCCAGCAGCCGTGTTTGGGAGACCCAGTACTTC
size: few
J: TRBJ2-5
V: TRBV7-6
D: -

CDR3: CASSLNPIGETQYF
DNA: TGCGCCAGCAGCTTGAATCCGATCGGGGAGACCCAGTACTTC
size: few
J: TRBJ2-5
V: TRBV5-1
D: -

CDR3: CATSRDSAGGSDTQYF
DNA: TGTGCCACCAGCAGAGATTCGGCGGGAGGTTCAGATACGCAGTATTTT
size: few
J: TRBJ2-3
V: TRBV15
D: TRBD2